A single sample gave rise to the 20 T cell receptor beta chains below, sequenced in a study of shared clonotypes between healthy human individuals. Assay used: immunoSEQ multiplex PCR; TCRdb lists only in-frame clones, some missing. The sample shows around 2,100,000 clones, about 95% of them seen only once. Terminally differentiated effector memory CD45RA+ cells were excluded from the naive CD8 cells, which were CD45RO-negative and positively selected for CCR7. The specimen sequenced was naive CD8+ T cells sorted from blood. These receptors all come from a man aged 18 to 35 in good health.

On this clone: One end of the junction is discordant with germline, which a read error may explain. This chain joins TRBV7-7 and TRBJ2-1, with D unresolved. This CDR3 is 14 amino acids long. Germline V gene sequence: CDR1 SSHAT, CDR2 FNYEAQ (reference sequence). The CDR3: CASSLEGVLNEQFF. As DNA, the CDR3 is TGTGCTAGCAGCTTAGAAGGCGTTCTCAATGAGCAGTTCTTC.

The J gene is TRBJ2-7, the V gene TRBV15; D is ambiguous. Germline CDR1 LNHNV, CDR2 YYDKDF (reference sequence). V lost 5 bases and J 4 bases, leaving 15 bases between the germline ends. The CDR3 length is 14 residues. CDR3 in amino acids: CATSPRKGPYEQYF. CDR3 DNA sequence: TGTGCCACCAGCCCCCGGAAAGGGCCGTACGAGCAGTACTTC.

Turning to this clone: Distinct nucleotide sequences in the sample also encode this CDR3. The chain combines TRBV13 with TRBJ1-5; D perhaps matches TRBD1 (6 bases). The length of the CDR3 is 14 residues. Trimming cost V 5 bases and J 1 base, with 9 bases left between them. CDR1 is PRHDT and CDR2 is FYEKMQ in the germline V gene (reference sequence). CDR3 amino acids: CASSVQGSNQPQHF. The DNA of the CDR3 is TGTGCCAGCAGCGTACAGGGAAGCAATCAGCCCCAGCATTTT.

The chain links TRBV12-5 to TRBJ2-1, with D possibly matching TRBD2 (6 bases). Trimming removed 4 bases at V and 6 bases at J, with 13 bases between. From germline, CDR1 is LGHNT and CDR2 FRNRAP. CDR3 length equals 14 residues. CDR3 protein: CASGWTGTSNEQFF. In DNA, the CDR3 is TGTGCTAGTGGTTGGACCGGGACTTCCAATGAGCAGTTCTTC.

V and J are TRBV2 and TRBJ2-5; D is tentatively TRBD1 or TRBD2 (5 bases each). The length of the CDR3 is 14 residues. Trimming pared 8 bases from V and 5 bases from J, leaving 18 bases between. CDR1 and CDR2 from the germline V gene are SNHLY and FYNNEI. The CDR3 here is CASRVGRYKETQYF. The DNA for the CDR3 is TGTGCCAGCCGTGTGGGACGTTACAAGGAGACCCAGTACTTC.

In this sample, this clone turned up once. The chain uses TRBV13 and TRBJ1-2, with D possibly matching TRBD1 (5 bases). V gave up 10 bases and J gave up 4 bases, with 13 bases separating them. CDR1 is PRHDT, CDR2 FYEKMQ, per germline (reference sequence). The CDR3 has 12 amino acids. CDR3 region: CATLSGPYGYTF. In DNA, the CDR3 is TGTGCCACCCTCTCAGGGCCCTATGGCTACACCTTC.

CDR3 in DNA: TGCGCCAGCAGCCGGAACACGGAGTTAGATTCACCCCTCCACTTT. This sequence encodes CASSRNTELDSPLHF. The V gene is TRBV4-3, the J gene TRBJ1-6; no reliable D call. CDR1 LGHNA and CDR2 YSLEER come from the germline V gene. The CDR3 sequence is 15 residues long. V lost 4 bases to trimming and J lost 8 bases, with 15 bases between them.

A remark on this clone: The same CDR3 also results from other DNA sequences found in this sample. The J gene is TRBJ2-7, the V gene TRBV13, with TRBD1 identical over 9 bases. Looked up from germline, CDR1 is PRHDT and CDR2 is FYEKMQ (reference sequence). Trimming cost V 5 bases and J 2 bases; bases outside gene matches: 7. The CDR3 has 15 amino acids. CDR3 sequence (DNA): TGTGCCAGCAGCCCCGCTGGACAGGGGCCCTACGAGCAGTACTTC. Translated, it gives CASSPAGQGPYEQYF. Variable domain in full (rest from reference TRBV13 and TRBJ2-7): AAGVIQSPRHLIKEKRETATLKCYPIPRHDTVYWYQQGPGQDPQFLISFYEKMQSDKGSIPDRFSAQQFSDYHSELNMSSLELGDSALYFCASSPAGQGPYEQYFGPGTRLTVT.

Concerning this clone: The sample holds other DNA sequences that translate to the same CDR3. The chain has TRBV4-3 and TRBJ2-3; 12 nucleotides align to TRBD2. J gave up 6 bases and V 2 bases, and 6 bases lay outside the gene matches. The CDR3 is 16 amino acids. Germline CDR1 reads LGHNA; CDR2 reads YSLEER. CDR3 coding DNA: TGCGCCAGCAGCCAACGACTAGCGGGGGAGGGGGATACGCAGTATTTT. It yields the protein CASSQRLAGEGDTQYF.

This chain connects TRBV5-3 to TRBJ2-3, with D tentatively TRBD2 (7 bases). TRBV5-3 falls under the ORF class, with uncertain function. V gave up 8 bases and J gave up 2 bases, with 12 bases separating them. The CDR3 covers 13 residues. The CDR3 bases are TGTGCCAGCAGCGGGGACAACACAGATACGCAGTATTTT. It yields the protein CASSGDNTDTQYF.

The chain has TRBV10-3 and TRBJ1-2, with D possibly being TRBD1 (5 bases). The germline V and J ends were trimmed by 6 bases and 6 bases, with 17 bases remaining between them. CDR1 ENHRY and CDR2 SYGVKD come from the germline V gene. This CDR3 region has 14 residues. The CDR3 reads CAIREDGGLDGYTF. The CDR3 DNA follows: TGTGCCATCAGGGAGGACGGGGGTTTGGATGGCTACACCTTC.

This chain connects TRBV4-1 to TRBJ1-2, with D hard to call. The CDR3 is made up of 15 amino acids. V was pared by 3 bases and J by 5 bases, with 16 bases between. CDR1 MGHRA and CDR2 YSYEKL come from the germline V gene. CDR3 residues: CASSQTDQSYYGYTF. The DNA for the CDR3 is TGCGCCAGCAGCCAGACCGACCAATCATATTATGGCTACACCTTC.

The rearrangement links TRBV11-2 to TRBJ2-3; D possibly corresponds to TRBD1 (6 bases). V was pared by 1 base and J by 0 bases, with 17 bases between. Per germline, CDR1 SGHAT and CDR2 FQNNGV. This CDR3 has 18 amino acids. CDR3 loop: CASSLVSEWGRSTDTQYF. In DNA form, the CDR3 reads TGTGCCAGCAGCTTAGTGAGTGAGTGGGGGCGAAGCACAGATACGCAGTATTTT.

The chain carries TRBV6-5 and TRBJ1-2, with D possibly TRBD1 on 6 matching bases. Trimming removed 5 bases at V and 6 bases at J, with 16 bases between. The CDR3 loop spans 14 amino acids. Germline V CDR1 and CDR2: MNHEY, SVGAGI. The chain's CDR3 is CASSPYTGLDGYTF. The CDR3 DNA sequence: TGTGCCAGCAGTCCGTATACAGGGTTGGATGGCTACACCTTC.

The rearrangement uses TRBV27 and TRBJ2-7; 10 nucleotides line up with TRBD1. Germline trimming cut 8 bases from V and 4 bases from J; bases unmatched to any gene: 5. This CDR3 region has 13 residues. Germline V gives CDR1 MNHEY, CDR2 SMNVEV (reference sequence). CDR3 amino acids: CASATGGSYEQYF. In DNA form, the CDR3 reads TGTGCCAGCGCGACAGGGGGCAGTTACGAGCAGTACTTC.

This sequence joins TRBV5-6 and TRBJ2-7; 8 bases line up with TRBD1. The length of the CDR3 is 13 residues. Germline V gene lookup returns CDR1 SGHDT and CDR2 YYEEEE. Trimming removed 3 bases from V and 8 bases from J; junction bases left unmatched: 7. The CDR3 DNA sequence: TGTGCCAGCAGCTGGGGGGACAGGAGTCAGCAGTACTTC. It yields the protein CASSWGDRSQQYF.

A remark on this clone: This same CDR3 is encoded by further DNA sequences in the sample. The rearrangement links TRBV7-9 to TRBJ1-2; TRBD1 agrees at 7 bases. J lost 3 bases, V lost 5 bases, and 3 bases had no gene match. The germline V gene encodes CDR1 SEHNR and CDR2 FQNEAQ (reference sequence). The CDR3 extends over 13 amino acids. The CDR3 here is CASSLRGDYGYTF. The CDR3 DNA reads TGTGCCAGCAGCCTCAGGGGGGACTATGGCTACACCTTC.

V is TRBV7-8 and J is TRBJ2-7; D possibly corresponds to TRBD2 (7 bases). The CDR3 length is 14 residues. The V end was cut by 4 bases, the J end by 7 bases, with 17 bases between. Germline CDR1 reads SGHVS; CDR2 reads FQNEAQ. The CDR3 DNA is TGTGCCAGCAGCTCCATACCGGAGGGGGGGGAGCAGTACTTC. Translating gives CASSSIPEGGEQYF.

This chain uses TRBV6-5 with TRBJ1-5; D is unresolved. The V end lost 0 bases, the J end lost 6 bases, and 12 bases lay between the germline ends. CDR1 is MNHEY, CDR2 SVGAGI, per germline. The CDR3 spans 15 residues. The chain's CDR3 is CASSYSKPPRQPQHF. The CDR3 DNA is TGTGCCAGCAGTTACTCGAAACCCCCACGTCAGCCCCAGCATTTT.

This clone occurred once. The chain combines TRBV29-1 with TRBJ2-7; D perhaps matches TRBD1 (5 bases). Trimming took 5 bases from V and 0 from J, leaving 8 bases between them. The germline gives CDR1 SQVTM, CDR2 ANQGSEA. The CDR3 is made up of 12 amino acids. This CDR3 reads CSVPGPSYEQYF. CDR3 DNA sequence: TGCAGCGTTCCAGGGCCCTCCTACGAGCAGTACTTC.